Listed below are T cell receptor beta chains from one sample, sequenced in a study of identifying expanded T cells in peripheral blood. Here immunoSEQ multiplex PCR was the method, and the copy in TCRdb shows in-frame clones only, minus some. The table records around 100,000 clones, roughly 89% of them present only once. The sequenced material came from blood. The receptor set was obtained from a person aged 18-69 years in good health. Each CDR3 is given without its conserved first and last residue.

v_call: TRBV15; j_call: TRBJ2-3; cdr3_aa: ATSGGTSETDTQY
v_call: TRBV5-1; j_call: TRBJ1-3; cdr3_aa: ASSLATGAGNTIY
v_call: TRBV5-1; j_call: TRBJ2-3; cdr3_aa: ASSLGQGSTDTQY
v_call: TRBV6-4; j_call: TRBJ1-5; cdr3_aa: ASSDGGPQH
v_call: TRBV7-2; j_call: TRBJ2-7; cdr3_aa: ASSPRQGRYEQY
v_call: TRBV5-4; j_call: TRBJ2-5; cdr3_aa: ASSLFGGRVTQY
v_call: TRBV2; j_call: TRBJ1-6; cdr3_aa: ASSGPRTGGYNSPLH
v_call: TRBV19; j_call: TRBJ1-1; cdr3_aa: ASGRGIRTTEAF
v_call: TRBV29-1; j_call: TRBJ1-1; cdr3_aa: SANVQKNTEAF
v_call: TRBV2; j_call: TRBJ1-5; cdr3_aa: ASSVDRALSNQPQH
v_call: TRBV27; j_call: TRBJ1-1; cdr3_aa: ASSSQGVHTEAF
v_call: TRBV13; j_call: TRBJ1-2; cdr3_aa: ASSLRQGGDGYT
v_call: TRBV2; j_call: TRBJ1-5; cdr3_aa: ASSGDINQPQH
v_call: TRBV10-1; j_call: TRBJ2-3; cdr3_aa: ASSESGGSEPDTQY
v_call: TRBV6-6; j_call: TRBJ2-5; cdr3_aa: ASSYSHGVGETQY
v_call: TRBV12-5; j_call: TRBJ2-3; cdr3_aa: ASGFNVRQWESTDTQY
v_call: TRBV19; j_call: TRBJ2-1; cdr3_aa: ASSATGLAGGMQF
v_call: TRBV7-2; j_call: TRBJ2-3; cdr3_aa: ASSLRLAGGRRTQY
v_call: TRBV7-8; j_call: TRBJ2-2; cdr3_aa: ASSHRYLGTGELF
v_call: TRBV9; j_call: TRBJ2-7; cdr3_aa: ASSVEPNSYEQY
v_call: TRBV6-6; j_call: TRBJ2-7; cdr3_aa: ASSYSYSYEQY
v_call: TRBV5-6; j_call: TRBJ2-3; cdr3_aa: ASSLAFTDTQY
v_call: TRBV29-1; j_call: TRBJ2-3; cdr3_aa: SVAVSAGGRVNTDTQY
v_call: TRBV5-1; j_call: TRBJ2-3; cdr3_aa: ASSLGRGASTDTQY
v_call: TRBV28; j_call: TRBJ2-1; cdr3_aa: ASSLLSAGYSDRSARAEQF
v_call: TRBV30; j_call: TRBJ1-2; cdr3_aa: AWRPRGHYGYT
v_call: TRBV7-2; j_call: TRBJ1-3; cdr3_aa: ASSLQIPTYSGNTIY
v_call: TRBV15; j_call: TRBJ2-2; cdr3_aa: ATLSVGSQPTNTGELF